This is a list of T cell receptor beta chains from one sample in a study of regulatory T cells in long-lasting Graves disease. Each CDR3 protein is one row after TCRdb ran MiXCR on the multiplex PCR reads. The sample has more than 300,000 distinct CDR3 sequences, less than 30% seen once. The specimen comprised peripheral blood mononuclear cells (PBMCs), sampled when the disease was refractory, from a patient treated with antithyroid drugs. The receptors here all came from a woman aged 40 to 50 with Graves disease. The CDR3 runs from the conserved cysteine through the conserved F or W. The order of the fields is V gene, D gene, clone size, J gene, CDR3 DNA, CDR3 protein. The D gene is left open where the match is weak. Clone size is stated in some rows and not others, as once, few, many or a class when expanded.

>TRBV27|.|.|TRBJ2-1
TGTGCCAGCAGTTCCCTGCAAGCGGCTAGCTCCTACAATGAGCAGTTCTTC
CASSSLQAASSYNEQFF
>TRBV5-1|.|many|TRBJ2-7
TGCGCCAGCAGCTTGTACGGGGCTTGGCACGAGCAGTACTTC
CASSLYGAWHEQYF
>TRBV2|TRBD1|many|TRBJ1-5
TGTGCCAGCAGTGATGGACAGGGACAGCCCCAGCATTTT
CASSDGQGQPQHF
>TRBV25-1|.|many|TRBJ2-2
TGTGCCAGCAGTGAATACGGGGGTCCCTACACCGGGGAGCTGTTTTTT
CASSEYGGPYTGELFF
>TRBV7-9|.|few|TRBJ1-4
TGTGCCAGCAGCTTAACCGCCCCTTTCAGGGCTAATGAAAAACTGTTTTTT
CASSLTAPFRANEKLFF
>TRBV5-5|.|few|TRBJ1-1
TGTGCCAGCAGCTCCTCTGGACAGCAGAACACTGAAGCTTTCTTT
CASSSSGQQNTEAFF
>TRBV28|TRBD2|many|TRBJ2-5
TGTGCCAGCAGTTTGGCTAGCGGGGAGCCGACCCAGTACTTC
CASSLASGEPTQYF
>TRBV5-5|TRBD1|many|TRBJ2-7
TGTGCCAGCAGCTCGTCCGGGACAGGTTACGAGCAGTACTTC
CASSSSGTGYEQYF
>TRBV5-1|TRBD1|.|TRBJ2-5
TGCGCCAGCAGCAAGGACAGGGTAGTCGAGACCCAGTACTTC
CASSKDRVVETQYF
>TRBV7-8|.|few|TRBJ2-7
TGTGCCAGCAGCCGCCTCTTTGTAGACGAGCAGTACTTC
CASSRLFVDEQYF
>TRBV5-6|.|.|TRBJ2-1
TGTGCCAGCAGCCTCACAGGGCACAATGAGCAGTTCTTC
CASSLTGHNEQFF
>TRBV27|.|many|TRBJ1-6
TGTGCCAGCACGGGTAGAGCAAATTCACCCCTCCACTTT
CASTGRANSPLHF
>TRBV5-1|TRBD1|.|TRBJ2-7
TGCGCCAGCAGCTTCCCTCCATACTCCGGACAGGGCCACGAGCAGTACTTC
CASSFPPYSGQGHEQYF
>TRBV7-2|.|many|TRBJ2-7
TGTGCCAGCAGCCCCTCGGGACTCGTCTACGAGCAGTACTTC
CASSPSGLVYEQYF
>TRBV9|TRBD2|few|TRBJ2-2
TGTGCCAGCAGCTCCTGGACTAGCGGGAGTCCTTCTTCCGGGGAGCTGTTTTTT
CASSSWTSGSPSSGELFF
>TRBV2|TRBD1|many|TRBJ2-2
TGTGCCAGCCGGGACAGGGTCACCGGGGAGCTGTTTTTT
CASRDRVTGELFF
>TRBV6-1|.|many|TRBJ2-7
TGTGCCAGCAGTGCAACCCCAACAGGGTGGTACGAGCAGTACTTC
CASSATPTGWYEQYF
>TRBV6-2/TRBV6-3|.|many|TRBJ1-1
TGTGCCAGCAGTTACTCGACGAACACTGAAGCTTTCTTT
CASSYSTNTEAFF
>TRBV25-1|.|many|TRBJ1-6
TGTGCCAGCGGAGCGCCCCTGGACGGTTCACCCCTCCACTTT
CASGAPLDGSPLHF
>TRBV7-3|TRBD2|once|TRBJ2-2
TGTGCCAGCAGCCTTGGGCTAGCGGGACCTCGAGGCACCGGGGAGCCGTTTTTT
CASSLGLAGPRGTGEPFF
>TRBV29-1|.|many|TRBJ2-2
TGCAGCGTGACCCCACAGGGAGGAGGAACCGGGGAGCTGTTTTTT
CSVTPQGGGTGELFF
>TRBV27|.|few|TRBJ2-7
TGTGCCAGCAGTTTTTGGGGTTTGAGCTCCTACGAGCAGTACTTC
CASSFWGLSSYEQYF
>TRBV7-2|.|.|TRBJ2-2
TGTGCCAGCAGCGCACAGTATTTTCCGAACACCGGGGAGCTGTTTTTT
CASSAQYFPNTGELFF
>TRBV6-9|TRBD1|.|TRBJ2-7
TGTGCCAGCAGTTACTCCGTTCCGGGACAGGGGGCCTACGAGCAGTACTTC
CASSYSVPGQGAYEQYF
>TRBV7-9|TRBD2|few|TRBJ2-7
TGTGCCAGCAGCACCTCTAGCGGGAGGCCCTCCTACGAGCAGTACTTC
CASSTSSGRPSYEQYF
>TRBV20-1|.|few|TRBJ1-3
TGCAGTGCTAAGGACCTACGTCTGACTGGAAACACCATATATTTT
CSAKDLRLTGNTIYF
>TRBV2|TRBD1|.|TRBJ2-2
TGTGCCAGCAGCCTGACAGGGGGACTGGGGAAGAACACCGGGGAGCTGTTTTTT
CASSLTGGLGKNTGELFF
>TRBV7-9|.|.|TRBJ2-1
TGTGCCAGCAGGCTCGGGACTGGGTTGGGCGATGAGCAGTTCTTC
CASRLGTGLGDEQFF
>TRBV19|TRBD1|few|TRBJ1-2
TGTGCCAGTCGACAGGGTATAATTAACTATGGCTACACCTTC
CASRQGIINYGYTF
>TRBV2|.|many|TRBJ2-2
TGTGCCAGCGGGTGGGTCCCCGGCACCGGGGAGCTGTTTTTT
CASGWVPGTGELFF
>TRBV20-1|.|.|TRBJ2-3
TGCAGTGCTAGTGTGGTGTTTAACGCAGATACGCAGTATTTT
CSASVVFNADTQYF
>TRBV28|.|many|TRBJ1-1
TGTGCCAGCAGTTTAATGACTGGCAAAGCTTTCTTT
CASSLMTGKAFF
>TRBV19|.|few|TRBJ2-4
TGTGCCAGTAGTACTACAAGCCTCATAGCCAAAAACATTCAGTACTTC
CASSTTSLIAKNIQYF
>TRBV13|TRBD2|.|TRBJ2-7
TGTGCCAGCAGCGGGGGGACTAGCGAGAACTACGAGCAGTACTTC
CASSGGTSENYEQYF
>TRBV18|.|.|TRBJ1-2
TGTGCCAGCTCATACATCCACGTGGACGGAGGAAGCTATGGCTACACCTTC
CASSYIHVDGGSYGYTF
>TRBV28|.|many|TRBJ1-5
TGTGCCAGCAGTTTAGCTGGTCAGCCCCAGCATTTT
CASSLAGQPQHF
>TRBV3-1|TRBD2|.|TRBJ2-7
TGTGCCAGCAGCCAAAGACTAGCGTGGAGCGAGCAGTACTTC
CASSQRLAWSEQYF
>TRBV20-1|.|many|TRBJ1-1
TGCAGTGCTAGAGAATCCCCGTGGCCAGGGACGGCTGAAGCTTTCTTT
CSARESPWPGTAEAFF
>TRBV27|TRBD1|.|TRBJ2-7
TGTGCCAGCAGTACCGCGGACAGGGGAACCCGCGAGCAGTACTTC
CASSTADRGTREQYF
>TRBV5-4|.|.|TRBJ1-2
TGTGCCAGCAGCCCCCGGCAGAGCTATGGCTACACCTTC
CASSPRQSYGYTF
>TRBV11-2|.|.|TRBJ1-1
TGTGCCAGCAGCTTAATCCGGTTCTCTGAAGCTTTCTTT
CASSLIRFSEAFF
>TRBV6-2/TRBV6-3|TRBD1|.|TRBJ1-5
TGTGCCAGCAGTTACCTACCGGGACAGAATCAGCCCCAGCATTTT
CASSYLPGQNQPQHF
>TRBV29-1|.|.|TRBJ2-2
TGCAGCGTTGAAAACCCGGCAAACACCGGGGAGCTGTTTTTT
CSVENPANTGELFF
>TRBV28|.|few|TRBJ2-1
TGTGCCAGCAGTGCGGGCTCGGGTGAGCAGTTCTTC
CASSAGSGEQFF
>TRBV5-1|TRBD1|.|TRBJ1-1
TGCGCCAGCAGCCACTCCGGGACAGGAGGAGCAGCTTTCTTT
CASSHSGTGGAAFF
>TRBV9|.|few|TRBJ1-1
TGTGCCAGCAGCGTAGTGGATAATCTGGGGAGCACTGAAGCTTTCTTT
CASSVVDNLGSTEAFF
>TRBV5-1|.|.|TRBJ1-3
TGCGCCAGCAGCTTGTCGCCAGACGGTTACTCTGGAAACACCATATATTTT
CASSLSPDGYSGNTIYF
>TRBV2|TRBD2|.|TRBJ2-1
TGTGCCAGCAGCTTAGTATCCCTACCACGGGAGGGCTATGAGCAGTTCTTC
CASSLVSLPREGYEQFF
>TRBV19|TRBD2|.|TRBJ2-7
TGTGCCAGTAGAATCACTAGCGGGAGGGCCCACGAGCAGTACTTC
CASRITSGRAHEQYF
>TRBV5-1|.|.|TRBJ2-2
TGCGCCAGCAGCCACCAAGCAGGGGAGTTGACCGGGGAGCTGTTTTTT
CASSHQAGELTGELFF
>TRBV28|.|many|TRBJ1-1
TGTGCCAGCAGTCCTGGGGTACAGTACGCTTTCTTT
CASSPGVQYAFF
>TRBV28|.|many|TRBJ1-2
TGTGCCAGCAGTTTATTCTGGCTCGGGTATGGCTACACCTTC
CASSLFWLGYGYTF
>TRBV7-6|.|many|TRBJ2-5
TGTGCCAGCAGCTTATTTATGGGAGAGACCCAGTACTTC
CASSLFMGETQYF
>TRBV19|.|.|TRBJ1-2
TGTGCCAGTACCACTCGCCCCCTCGGCGTGTATGGCTACACCTTC
CASTTRPLGVYGYTF
>TRBV28|.|many|TRBJ2-7
TGTGCCAGCAGTTTCAGGGGCCTCGGATCGTCCGAGCAGTACTTC
CASSFRGLGSSEQYF
>TRBV5-1|TRBD1|many|TRBJ1-4
TGCGCCAGCAGCTCCGGGACAGGGAATGAAAAACTGTTTTTT
CASSSGTGNEKLFF
>TRBV7-9|TRBD1|few|TRBJ1-5
TGTGCCAGCAGCTTGTATGGACAGGGAAAAAATCAGCCCCAGCATTTT
CASSLYGQGKNQPQHF
>TRBV14|.|.|TRBJ2-5
TGTGCCAGCAGCCAAAATTACCAAGAGACCCAGTACTTC
CASSQNYQETQYF
>TRBV12-5|.|few|TRBJ2-2
TGTGCTAGTGGTTTCAGTCGGGACACCGGGGAGCTGTTTTTT
CASGFSRDTGELFF
>TRBV10-3|.|.|TRBJ2-3
TGTGCCATCAGTGATTTCGGGGGACAGCAAACAGATACGCAGTATTTT
CAISDFGGQQTDTQYF